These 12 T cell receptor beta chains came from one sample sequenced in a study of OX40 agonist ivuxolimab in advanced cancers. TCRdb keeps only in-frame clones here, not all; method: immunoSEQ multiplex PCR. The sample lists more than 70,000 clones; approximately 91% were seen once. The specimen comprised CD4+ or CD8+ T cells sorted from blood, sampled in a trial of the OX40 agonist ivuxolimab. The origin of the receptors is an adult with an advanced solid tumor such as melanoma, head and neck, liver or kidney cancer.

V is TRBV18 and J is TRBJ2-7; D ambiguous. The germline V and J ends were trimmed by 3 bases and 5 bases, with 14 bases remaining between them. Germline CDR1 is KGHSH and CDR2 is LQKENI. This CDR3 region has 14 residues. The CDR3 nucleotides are TGTGCCAGCTCACCCGGGTCTAGGGCTAACGAGCAGTACTTC. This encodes CASSPGSRANEQYF.

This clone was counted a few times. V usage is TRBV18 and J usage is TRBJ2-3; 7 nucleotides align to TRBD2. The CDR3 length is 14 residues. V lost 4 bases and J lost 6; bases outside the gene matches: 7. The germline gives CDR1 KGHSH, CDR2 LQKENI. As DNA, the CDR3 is TGTGCCAGCTCACGACTAGCCCCACTGGATACGCAGTATTTT. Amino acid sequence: CASSRLAPLDTQYF. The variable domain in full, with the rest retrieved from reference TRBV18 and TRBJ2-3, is NAGVMQNPRHLVRRRGQEARLRCSPMKGHSHVYWYRQLPEEGLKFMVYLQKENIIDESGMPKERFSAEFPKEGPSILRIQQVVRGDSAAYFCASSRLAPLDTQYFGPGTRLTVL.

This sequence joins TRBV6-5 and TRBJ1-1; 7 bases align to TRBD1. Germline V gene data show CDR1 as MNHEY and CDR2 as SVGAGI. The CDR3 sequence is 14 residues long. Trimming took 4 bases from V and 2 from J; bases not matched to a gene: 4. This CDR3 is CASSSGGRNTEAFF. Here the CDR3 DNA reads TGTGCCAGCAGTTCAGGGGGTCGTAACACTGAAGCTTTCTTT.

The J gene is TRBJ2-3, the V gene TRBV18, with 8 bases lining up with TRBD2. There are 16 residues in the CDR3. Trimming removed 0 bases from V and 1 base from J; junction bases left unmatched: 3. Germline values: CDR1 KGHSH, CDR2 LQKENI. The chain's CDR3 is CASSPPTSAGTDTQYF. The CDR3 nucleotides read TGTGCCAGCTCACCACCGACTAGCGCGGGCACAGATACGCAGTATTTT.

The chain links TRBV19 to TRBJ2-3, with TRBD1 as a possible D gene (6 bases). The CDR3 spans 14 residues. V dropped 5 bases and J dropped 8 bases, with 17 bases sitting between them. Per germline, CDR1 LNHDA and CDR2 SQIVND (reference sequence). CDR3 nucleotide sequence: TGTGCCAGTAGTGCCGACAGGACGGTTGGTACGCAGTATTTT. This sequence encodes CASSADRTVGTQYF.

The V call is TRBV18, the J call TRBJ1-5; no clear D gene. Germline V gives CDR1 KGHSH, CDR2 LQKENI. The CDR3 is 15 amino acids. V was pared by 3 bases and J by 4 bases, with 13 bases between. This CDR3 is CASSPIRAENQPQHF. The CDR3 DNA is TGTGCCAGCTCACCTATTAGGGCCGAGAATCAGCCCCAGCATTTT. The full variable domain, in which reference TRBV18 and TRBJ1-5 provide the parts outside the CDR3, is NAGVMQNPRHLVRRRGQEARLRCSPMKGHSHVYWYRQLPEEGLKFMVYLQKENIIDESGMPKERFSAEFPKEGPSILRIQQVVRGDSAAYFCASSPIRAENQPQHFGDGTRLSIL.

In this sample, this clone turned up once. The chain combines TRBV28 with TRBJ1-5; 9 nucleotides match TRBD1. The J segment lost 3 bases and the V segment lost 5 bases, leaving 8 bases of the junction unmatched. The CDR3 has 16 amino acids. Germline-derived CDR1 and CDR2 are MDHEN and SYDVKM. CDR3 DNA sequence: TGTGCCAGCAGTGGGGACAGGGCCCTGATCAATCAGCCCCAGCATTTT. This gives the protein CASSGDRALINQPQHF.

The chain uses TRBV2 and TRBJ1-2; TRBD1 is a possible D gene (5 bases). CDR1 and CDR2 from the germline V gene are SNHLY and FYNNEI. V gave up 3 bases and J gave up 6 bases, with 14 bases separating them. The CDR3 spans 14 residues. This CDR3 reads CASSDEGTGDGYTF. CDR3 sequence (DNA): TGTGCCAGCAGTGATGAGGGGACCGGTGATGGCTACACCTTC.

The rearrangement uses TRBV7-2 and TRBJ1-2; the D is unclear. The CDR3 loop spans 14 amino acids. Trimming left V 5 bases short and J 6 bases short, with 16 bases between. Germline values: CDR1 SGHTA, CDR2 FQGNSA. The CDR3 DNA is TGTGCCAGCAGCCAAGGGATTACAGTGAATGGCTACACCTTC. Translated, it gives CASSQGITVNGYTF.

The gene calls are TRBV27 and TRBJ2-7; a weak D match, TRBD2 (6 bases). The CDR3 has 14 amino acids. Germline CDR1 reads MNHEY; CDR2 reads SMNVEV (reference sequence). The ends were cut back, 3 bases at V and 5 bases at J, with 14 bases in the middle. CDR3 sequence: CASSFSGGKNEQYF. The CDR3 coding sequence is TGTGCCAGCAGTTTCTCTGGGGGGAAGAACGAGCAGTACTTC.

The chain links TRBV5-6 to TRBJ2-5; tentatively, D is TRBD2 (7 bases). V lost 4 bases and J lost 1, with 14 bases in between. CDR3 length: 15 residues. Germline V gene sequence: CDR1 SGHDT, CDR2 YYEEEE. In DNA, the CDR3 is TGTGCCAGCAGCGCAGCGGGACATACCCAAGAGACCCAGTACTTC. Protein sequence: CASSAAGHTQETQYF.

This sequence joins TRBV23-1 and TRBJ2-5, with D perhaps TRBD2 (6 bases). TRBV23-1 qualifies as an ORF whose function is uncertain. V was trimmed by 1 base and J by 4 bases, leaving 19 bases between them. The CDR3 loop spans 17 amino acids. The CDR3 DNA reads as TGCGCCAGCAGTCAATTCGGAGCGGAGCGGGTAGGAGAGACCCAGTACTTC. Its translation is CASSQFGAERVGETQYF.